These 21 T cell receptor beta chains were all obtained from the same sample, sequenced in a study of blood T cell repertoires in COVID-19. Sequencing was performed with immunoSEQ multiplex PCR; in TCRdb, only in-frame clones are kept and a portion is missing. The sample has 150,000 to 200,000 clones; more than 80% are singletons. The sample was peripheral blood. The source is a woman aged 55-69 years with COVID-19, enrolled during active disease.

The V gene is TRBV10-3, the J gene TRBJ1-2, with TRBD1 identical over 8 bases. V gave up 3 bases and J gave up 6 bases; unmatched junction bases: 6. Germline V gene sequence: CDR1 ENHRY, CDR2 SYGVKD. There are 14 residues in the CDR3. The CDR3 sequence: CAISDRQGRDGYTF. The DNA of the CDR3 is TGTGCCATCAGTGATCGACAGGGGAGGGATGGCTACACCTTC.

CDR3 in amino acids: CASSYARGRNQPQHF. Here the CDR3 DNA reads TGTGCCAGCAGTTACGCCAGAGGGAGGAATCAGCCCCAGCATTTT. This sequence joins TRBV6-6 and TRBJ1-5; D ambiguous. The CDR3 sequence is 15 residues long. Germline V lookup: CDR1 MNHNY, CDR2 SVGAGI (reference sequence). Trimming took 2 bases from V and 4 from J, leaving 12 bases between them.

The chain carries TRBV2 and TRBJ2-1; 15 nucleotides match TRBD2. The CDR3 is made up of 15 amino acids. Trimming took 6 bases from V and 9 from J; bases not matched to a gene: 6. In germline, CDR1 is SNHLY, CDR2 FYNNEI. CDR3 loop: CASSGTSGGSGEQFF. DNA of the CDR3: TGTGCCAGCAGCGGGACTAGCGGGGGGTCGGGTGAGCAGTTCTTC.

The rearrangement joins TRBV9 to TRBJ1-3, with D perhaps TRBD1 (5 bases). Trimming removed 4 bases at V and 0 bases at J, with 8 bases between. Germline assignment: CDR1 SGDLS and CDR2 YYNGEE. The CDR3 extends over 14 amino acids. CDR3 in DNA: TGTGCCAGCAGCCCCGACAGCTCTGGAAACACCATATATTTT. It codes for CASSPDSSGNTIYF.

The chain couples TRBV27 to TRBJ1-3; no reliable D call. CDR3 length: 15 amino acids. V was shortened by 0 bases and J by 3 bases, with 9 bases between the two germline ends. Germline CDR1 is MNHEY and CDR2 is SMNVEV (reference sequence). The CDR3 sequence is CASSLSAGYGNTIYF. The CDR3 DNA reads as TGTGCCAGCAGTTTATCGGCGGGGTATGGAAACACCATATATTTT.

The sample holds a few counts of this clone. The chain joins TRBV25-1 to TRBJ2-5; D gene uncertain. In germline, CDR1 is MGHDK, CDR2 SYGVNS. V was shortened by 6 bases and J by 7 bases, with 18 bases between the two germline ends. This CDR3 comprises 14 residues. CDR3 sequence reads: CASSLTAYRGTQYF. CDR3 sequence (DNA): TGTGCCAGCAGCCTGACGGCGTACCGAGGGACCCAGTACTTC.

Here the CDR3 reads CASSLAQGAGGYTF. The CDR3 DNA reads TGCGCCAGCAGCTTGGCGCAGGGGGCCGGGGGCTACACCTTC. The rearrangement joins TRBV5-1 to TRBJ1-2; 8 positions agree with TRBD1. Unmatched junction bases numbered 6, after V lost 0 bases and J lost 8 bases. The CDR3 is made up of 14 amino acids. CDR1 is SGHRS and CDR2 is YFSETQ in the germline V gene. The complete variable domain, with remaining parts taken from reference TRBV5-1 and TRBJ1-2, reads KAGVTQTPRYLIKTRGQQVTLSCSPISGHRSVSWYQQTPGQGLQFLFEYFSETQRNKGNFPGRFSGRQFSNSRSEMNVSTLELGDSALYLCASSLAQGAGGYTFGSGTRLTVV.

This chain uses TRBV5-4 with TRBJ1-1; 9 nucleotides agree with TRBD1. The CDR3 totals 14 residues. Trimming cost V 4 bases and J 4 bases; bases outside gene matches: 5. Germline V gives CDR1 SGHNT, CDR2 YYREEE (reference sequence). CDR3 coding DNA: TGTGCCAGCAGCAGGACAGGGGACGGCACTGAAGCTTTCTTT. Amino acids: CASSRTGDGTEAFF.

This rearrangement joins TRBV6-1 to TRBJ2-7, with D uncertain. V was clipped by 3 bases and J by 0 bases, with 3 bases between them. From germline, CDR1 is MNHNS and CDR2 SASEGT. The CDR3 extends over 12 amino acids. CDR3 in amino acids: CASSDSSYEQYF. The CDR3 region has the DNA TGTGCCAGCAGTGACAGCTCCTACGAGCAGTACTTC.

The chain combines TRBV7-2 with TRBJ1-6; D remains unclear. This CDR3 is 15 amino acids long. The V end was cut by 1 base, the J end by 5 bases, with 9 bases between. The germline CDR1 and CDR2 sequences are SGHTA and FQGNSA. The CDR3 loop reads CASSLEAEHNSPLHF. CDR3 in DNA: TGTGCCAGCAGCTTAGAGGCGGAACATAATTCACCCCTCCACTTT.

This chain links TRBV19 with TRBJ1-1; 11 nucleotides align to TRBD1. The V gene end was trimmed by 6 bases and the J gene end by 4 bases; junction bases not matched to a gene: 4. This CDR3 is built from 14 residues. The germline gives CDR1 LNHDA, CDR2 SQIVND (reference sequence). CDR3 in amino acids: CASRGGTGGTEAFF. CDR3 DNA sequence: TGTGCCAGTAGAGGGGGGACAGGGGGCACTGAAGCTTTCTTT.

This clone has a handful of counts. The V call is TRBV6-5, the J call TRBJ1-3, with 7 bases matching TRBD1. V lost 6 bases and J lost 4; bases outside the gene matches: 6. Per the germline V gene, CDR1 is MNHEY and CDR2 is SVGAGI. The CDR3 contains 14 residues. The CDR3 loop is CASSVTGVGNTIYF. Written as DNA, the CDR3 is TGTGCCAGCAGCGTAACAGGGGTCGGAAACACCATATATTTT.

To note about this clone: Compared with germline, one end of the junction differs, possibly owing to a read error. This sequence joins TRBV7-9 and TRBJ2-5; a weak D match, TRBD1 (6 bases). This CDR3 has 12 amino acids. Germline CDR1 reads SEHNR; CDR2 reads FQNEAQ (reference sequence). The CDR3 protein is CASTSPQGNQYF. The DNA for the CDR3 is TGTGCTAGCACCTCCCCACAGGGCAACCAGTACTTC.

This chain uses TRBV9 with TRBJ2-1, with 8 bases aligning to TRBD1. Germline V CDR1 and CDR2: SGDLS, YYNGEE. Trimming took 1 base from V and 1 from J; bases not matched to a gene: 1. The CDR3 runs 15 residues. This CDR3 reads CASSVQGASYNEQFF. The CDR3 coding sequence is TGTGCCAGCAGCGTACAGGGGGCTTCCTACAATGAGCAGTTCTTC.

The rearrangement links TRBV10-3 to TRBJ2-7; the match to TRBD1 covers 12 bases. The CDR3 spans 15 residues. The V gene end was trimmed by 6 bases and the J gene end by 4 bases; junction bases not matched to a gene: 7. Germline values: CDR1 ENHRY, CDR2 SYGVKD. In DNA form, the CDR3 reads TGTGCCATCAGCGGGGACAGGGGGCTCTTGTACGAGCAGTACTTC. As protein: CAISGDRGLLYEQYF.

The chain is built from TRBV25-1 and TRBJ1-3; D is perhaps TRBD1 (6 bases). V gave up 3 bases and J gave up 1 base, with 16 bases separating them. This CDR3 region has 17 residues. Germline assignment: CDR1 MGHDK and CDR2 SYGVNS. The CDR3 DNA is TGTGCCAGCAGTGAGGCGACAGGATTGCCGTCTGGAAACACCATATATTTT. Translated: CASSEATGLPSGNTIYF.

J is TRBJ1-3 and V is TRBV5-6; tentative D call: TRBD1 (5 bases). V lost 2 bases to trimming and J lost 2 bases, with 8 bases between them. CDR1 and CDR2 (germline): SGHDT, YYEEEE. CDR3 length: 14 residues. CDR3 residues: CASSFARAGNTIYF. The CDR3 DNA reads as TGTGCCAGCAGCTTCGCCAGGGCTGGAAACACCATATATTTT.

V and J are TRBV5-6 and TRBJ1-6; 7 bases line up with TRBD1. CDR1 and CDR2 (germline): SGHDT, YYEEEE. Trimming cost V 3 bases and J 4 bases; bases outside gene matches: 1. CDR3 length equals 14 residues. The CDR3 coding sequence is TGTGCCAGCAGCTCGGGACAGTATAATTCACCCCTCCACTTT. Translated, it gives CASSSGQYNSPLHF.

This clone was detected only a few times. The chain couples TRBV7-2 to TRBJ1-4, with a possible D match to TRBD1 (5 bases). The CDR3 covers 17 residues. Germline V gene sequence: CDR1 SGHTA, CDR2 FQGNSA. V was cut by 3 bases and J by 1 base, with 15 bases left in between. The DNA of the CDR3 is TGTGCCAGCAGCTTCCTTAGACAGCACATAACTAATGAAAAACTGTTTTTT. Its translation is CASSFLRQHITNEKLFF.

In DNA form, the CDR3 reads TGTGCCAGCAGCTTGGTAGGGGCCTCGGGTAACACTGAAGCTTTCTTT. It translates to CASSLVGASGNTEAFF. The chain recombines TRBV5-6 with TRBJ1-1, with a weak D call TRBD1 (5 bases). Trimming left V 0 bases short and J 2 bases short, with 14 bases between. The CDR3 is 16 residues long. Per the germline V gene, CDR1 is SGHDT and CDR2 is YYEEEE. Looking up the rest from reference TRBV5-6 and TRBJ1-1 gives the full variable domain: DAGVTQSPTHLIKTRGQQVTLRCSPKSGHDTVSWYQQALGQGPQFIFQYYEEEERQRGNFPDRFSGHQFPNYSSELNVNALLLGDSALYLCASSLVGASGNTEAFFGQGTRLTVV.

Here the CDR3 reads CASSPTWGGRNEKLFF. For the CDR3, the DNA is TGTGCCAGCAGCCCTACCTGGGGGGGAAGAAATGAAAAACTGTTTTTT. The V gene is TRBV9, the J gene TRBJ1-4, with D perhaps TRBD1 (5 bases). Trimming took 4 bases from V and 5 from J, leaving 18 bases between them. The germline V gene has CDR1 SGDLS and CDR2 YYNGEE. CDR3 length: 16 amino acids.